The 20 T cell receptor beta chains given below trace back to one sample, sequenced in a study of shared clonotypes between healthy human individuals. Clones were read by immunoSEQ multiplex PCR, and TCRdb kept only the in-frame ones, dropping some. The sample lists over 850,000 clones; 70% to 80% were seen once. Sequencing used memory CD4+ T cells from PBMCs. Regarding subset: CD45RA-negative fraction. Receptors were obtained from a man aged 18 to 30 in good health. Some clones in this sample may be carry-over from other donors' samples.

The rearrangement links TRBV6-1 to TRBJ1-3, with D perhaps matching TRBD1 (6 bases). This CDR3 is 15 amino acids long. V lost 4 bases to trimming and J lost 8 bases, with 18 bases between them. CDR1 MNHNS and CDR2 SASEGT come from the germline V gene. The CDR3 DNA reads TGTGCCAGCAGTGTAGCACAGGGCCTGGGTGACACCATATATTTT. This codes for CASSVAQGLGDTIYF.

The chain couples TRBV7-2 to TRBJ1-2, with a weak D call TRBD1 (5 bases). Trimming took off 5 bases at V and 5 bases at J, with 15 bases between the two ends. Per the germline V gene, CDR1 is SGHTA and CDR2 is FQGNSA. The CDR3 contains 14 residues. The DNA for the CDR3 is TGTGCCAGCAGCCAAGATGACAGCTGGTATGGCTACACCTTC. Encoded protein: CASSQDDSWYGYTF.

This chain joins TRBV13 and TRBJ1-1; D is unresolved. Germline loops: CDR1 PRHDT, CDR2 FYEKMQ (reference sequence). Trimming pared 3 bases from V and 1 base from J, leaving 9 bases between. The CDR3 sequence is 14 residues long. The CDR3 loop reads CASSLVLGNTEAFF. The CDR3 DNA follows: TGTGCCAGCAGCTTGGTGCTGGGGAACACTGAAGCTTTCTTT.

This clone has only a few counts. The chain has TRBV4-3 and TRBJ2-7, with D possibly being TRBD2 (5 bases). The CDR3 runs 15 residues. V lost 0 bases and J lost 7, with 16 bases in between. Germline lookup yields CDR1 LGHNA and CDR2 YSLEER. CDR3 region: CASSQDRLFTGEQYF. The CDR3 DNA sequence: TGCGCCAGCAGCCAAGATCGCCTATTCACGGGAGAGCAGTACTTC.

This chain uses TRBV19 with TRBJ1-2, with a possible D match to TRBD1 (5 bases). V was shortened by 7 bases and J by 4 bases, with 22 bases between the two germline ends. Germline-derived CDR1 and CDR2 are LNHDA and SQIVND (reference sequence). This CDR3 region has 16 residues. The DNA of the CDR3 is TGTGCCAGTATTGGGGGGAAACAAATGGGCGGCTATGGCTACACCTTC. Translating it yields CASIGGKQMGGYGYTF.

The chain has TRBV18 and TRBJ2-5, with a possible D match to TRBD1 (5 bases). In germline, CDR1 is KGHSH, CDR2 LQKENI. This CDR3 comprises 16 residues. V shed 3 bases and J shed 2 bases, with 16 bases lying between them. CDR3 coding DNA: TGTGCCAGCTCACCTTACCGACAGTCTAAACAAGAGACCCAGTACTTC. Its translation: CASSPYRQSKQETQYF.

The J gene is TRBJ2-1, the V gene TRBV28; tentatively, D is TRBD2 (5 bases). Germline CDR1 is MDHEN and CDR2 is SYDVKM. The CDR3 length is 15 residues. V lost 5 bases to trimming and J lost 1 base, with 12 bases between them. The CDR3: CASSLPQRSYNEQFF. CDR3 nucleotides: TGTGCCAGCAGTCTACCCCAGCGGTCCTACAATGAGCAGTTCTTC.

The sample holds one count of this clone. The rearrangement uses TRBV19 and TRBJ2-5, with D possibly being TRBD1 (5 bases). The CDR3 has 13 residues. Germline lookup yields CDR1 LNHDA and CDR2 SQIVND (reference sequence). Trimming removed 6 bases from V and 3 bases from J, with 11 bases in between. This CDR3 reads CASSPDTEETQYF. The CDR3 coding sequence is TGTGCCAGTAGCCCGGACACGGAAGAGACCCAGTACTTC.

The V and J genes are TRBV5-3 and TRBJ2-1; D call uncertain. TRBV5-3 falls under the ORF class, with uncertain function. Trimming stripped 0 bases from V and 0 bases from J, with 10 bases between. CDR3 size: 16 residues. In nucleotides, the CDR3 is TGTGCCAGAAGCTTGGTATCCGGAAGCTCCTACAATGAGCAGTTCTTC. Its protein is CARSLVSGSSYNEQFF.

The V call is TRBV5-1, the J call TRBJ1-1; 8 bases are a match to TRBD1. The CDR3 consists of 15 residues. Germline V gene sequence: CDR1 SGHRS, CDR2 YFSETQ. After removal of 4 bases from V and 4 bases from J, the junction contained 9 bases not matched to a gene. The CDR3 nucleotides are TGCGCCAGCAGCCTAGCCAGGGGGCTCAGCACTGAAGCTTTCTTT. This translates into CASSLARGLSTEAFF.

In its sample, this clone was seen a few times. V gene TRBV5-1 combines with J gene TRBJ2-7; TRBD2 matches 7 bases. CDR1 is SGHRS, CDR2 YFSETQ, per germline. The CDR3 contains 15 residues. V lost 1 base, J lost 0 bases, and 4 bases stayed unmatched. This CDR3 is CASSLSGRVSYEQYF. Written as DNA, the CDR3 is TGCGCCAGCAGCTTGTCAGGGAGGGTCTCCTACGAGCAGTACTTC. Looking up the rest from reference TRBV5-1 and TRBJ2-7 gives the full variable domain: KAGVTQTPRYLIKTRGQQVTLSCSPISGHRSVSWYQQTPGQGLQFLFEYFSETQRNKGNFPGRFSGRQFSNSRSEMNVSTLELGDSALYLCASSLSGRVSYEQYFGPGTRLTVT.

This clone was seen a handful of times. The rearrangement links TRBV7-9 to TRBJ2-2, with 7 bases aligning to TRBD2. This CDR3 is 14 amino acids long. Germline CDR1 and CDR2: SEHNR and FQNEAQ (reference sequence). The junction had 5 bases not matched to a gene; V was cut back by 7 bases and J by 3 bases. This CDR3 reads CASNVGGHTGELFF. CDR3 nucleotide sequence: TGTGCCAGCAATGTGGGAGGGCACACCGGGGAGCTGTTTTTT.

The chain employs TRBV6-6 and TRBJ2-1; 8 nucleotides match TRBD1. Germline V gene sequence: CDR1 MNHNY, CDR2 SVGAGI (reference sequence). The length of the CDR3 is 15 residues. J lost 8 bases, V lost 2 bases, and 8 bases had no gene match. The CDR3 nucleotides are TGTGCCAGCAGTTACCCAGGGACAGGTGGCGATGAGCAGTTCTTC. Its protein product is CASSYPGTGGDEQFF.

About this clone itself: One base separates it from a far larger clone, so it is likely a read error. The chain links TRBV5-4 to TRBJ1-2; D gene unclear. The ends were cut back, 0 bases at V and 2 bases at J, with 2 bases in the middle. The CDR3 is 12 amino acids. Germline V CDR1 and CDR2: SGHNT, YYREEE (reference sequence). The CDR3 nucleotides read TGTGCCAGCAGCTTGGGGAACTATGGCTACACCTTC. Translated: CASSLGNYGYTF.

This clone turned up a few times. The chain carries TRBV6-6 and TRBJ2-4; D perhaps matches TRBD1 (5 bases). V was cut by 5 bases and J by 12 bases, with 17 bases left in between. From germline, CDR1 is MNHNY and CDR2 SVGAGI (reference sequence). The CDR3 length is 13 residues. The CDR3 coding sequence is TGTGCCAGCAGTAAGCTGGACAATTCGGCTCAGTACTTC. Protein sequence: CASSKLDNSAQYF.

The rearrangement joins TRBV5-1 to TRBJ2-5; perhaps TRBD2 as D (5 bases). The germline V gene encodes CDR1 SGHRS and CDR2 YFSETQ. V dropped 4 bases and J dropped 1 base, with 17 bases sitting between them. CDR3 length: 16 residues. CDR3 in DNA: TGCGCCAGCAGCAATCGCCGGGATTTTTTCCAAGAGACCCAGTACTTC. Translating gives CASSNRRDFFQETQYF.

The CDR3: CASSPGQGTNQPQHF. CDR3 coding DNA: TGTGCCAGCAGCCCTGGACAGGGAACAAATCAGCCCCAGCATTTT. This sequence joins TRBV7-6 and TRBJ1-5, with 8 positions matching TRBD1. The CDR3 totals 15 residues. CDR1 is SGHVS, CDR2 FNYEAQ, per germline. V trimming: 5 bases; J trimming: 4 bases; junction bases outside the gene matches: 7.

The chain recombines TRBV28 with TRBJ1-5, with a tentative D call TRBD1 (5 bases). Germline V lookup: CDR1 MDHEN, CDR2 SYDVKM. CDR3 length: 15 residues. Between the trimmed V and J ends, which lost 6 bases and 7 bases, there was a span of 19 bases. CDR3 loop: CASRGFGQGGQPQHF. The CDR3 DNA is TGTGCCAGCAGGGGATTTGGGCAGGGCGGCCAGCCCCAGCATTTT. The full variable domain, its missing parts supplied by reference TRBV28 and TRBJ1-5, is DVKVTQSSRYLVKRTGEKVFLECVQDMDHENMFWYRQDPGLGLRLIYFSYDVKMKEKGDIPEGYSVSREKKERFSLILESASTNQTSMYLCASRGFGQGGQPQHFGDGTRLSIL.

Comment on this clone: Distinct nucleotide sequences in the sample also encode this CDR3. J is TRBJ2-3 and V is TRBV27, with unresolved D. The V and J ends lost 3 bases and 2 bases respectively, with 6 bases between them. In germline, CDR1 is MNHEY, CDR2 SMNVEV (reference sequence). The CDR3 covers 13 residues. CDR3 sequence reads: CASSLLDTDTQYF. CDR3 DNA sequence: TGTGCCAGCAGTTTGTTGGACACAGATACGCAGTATTTT.

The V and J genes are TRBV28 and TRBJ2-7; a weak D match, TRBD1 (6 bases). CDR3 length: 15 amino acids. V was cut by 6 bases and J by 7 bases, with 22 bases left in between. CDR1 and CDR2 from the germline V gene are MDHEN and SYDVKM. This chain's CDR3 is CASRKGSGVQGEQYF. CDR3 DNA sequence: TGTGCCAGCAGAAAGGGGTCAGGGGTCCAGGGGGAGCAGTACTTC.